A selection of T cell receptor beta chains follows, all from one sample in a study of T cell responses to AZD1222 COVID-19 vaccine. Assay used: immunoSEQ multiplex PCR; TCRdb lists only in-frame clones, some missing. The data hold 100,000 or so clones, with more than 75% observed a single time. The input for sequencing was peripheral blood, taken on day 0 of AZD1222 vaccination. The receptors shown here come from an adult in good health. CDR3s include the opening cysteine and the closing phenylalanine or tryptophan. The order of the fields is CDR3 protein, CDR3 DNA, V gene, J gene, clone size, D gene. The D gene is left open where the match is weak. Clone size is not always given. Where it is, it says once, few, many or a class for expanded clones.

CASSIRPPGGLAGVTDTQYF	TGTGCCAGTAGTATAAGGCCCCCAGGGGGACTAGCGGGGGTCACAGATACGCAGTATTTT	TRBV19	TRBJ2-3	-	TRBD2
CATSDPSGTKIYHEQFF	TGTGCCACCAGTGATCCTTCTGGGACTAAGATTTATCATGAGCAGTTCTTC	TRBV24-1	TRBJ2-1	few	TRBD2
CASSRTDFNYGYTF	TGTGCCAGCAGTCGGACAGATTTTAACTATGGCTACACCTTC	TRBV6-2/TRBV6-3	TRBJ1-2	-	-
CASSPSPGDYGQPQHF	TGTGCCAGTAGTCCCTCTCCCGGGGACTACGGTCAGCCCCAGCATTTT	TRBV19	TRBJ1-5	-	-
CASTLGSKAFF	TGTGCCAGTACTTTGGGGTCAAAAGCTTTCTTT	TRBV19	TRBJ1-1	-	-
CSVVWGLNTEAFF	TGCAGCGTTGTATGGGGGCTGAACACTGAAGCTTTCTTT	TRBV29-1	TRBJ1-1	-	-
CASSPAPNEKLFF	TGTGCCAGCTCACCGGCGCCCAATGAAAAACTGTTTTTT	TRBV18	TRBJ1-4	-	-
CASWGTGRGRGNIQYF	TGTGCCAGCTGGGGTACAGGTAGGGGGCGGGGAAACATTCAGTACTTC	TRBV2	TRBJ2-4	-	-
CASSHGHSYEQYF	TGTGCCAGCAGTCACGGCCACTCCTACGAGCAGTACTTC	TRBV6-2/TRBV6-3	TRBJ2-7	once	-
CASSLAGASYEKLFF	TGCGCCAGCAGCTTGGCAGGGGCCTCCTACGAAAAACTGTTTTTT	TRBV5-1	TRBJ1-4	-	-
CASSRGWNQPQHF	TGTGCCAGTAGCAGGGGCTGGAATCAGCCCCAGCATTTT	TRBV19	TRBJ1-5	once	-
CASSIPGQGGNTIYF	TGTGCCAGCAGCATCCCGGGACAGGGGGGAAACACCATATATTTT	TRBV4-2	TRBJ1-3	-	TRBD1
CAWMVRRGAEQYF	TGTGCCTGGATGGTAAGGAGAGGCGCCGAGCAGTACTTC	TRBV30	TRBJ2-7	-	-
CASSIDRNRNGYTF	TGTGCCAGTAGTATAGATCGAAACAGAAATGGCTACACCTTC	TRBV19	TRBJ1-2	few	-
CASKGGPLLNEQFF	TGTGCCAGCAAAGGGGGGCCTCTTTTGAATGAGCAGTTCTTC	TRBV6-4	TRBJ2-1	few	-
CASSPGSLNSPLHF	TGTGCCAGCAGCCCAGGTTCGTTAAATTCACCCCTCCACTTT	TRBV7-2	TRBJ1-6	-	-
CASIRTGHSPLHF	TGTGCCAGCATTAGAACCGGACATTCACCCCTCCACTTT	TRBV12-3/TRBV12-4	TRBJ1-6	-	-
CASSLGDPGNTIYF	TGTGCCAGCAGCTTGGGAGATCCTGGAAACACCATATATTTT	TRBV5-4	TRBJ1-3	-	-
CASSLLSIANYGYTF	TGTGCCAGCAGCTTATTATCTATCGCTAACTATGGCTACACCTTC	TRBV7-8	TRBJ1-2	-	-
CASSYGGAQNTGELFF	TGTGCCAGCAGTTACGGTGGGGCGCAGAACACCGGGGAGCTGTTTTTT	TRBV6-5	TRBJ2-2	-	-
CASSLAGQRIGYGYTF	TGCGCCAGCAGCTTGGCCGGACAGCGTATCGGCTATGGCTACACCTTC	TRBV5-1	TRBJ1-2	-	-
CASSLTPRTGSYGYTF	TGCGCCAGCAGCCTAACCCCCCGAACGGGAAGCTATGGCTACACCTTC	TRBV4-3	TRBJ1-2	once	-
CASSQDFASTYGYTF	TGCGCCAGCAGCCAAGATTTCGCCAGCACCTATGGCTACACCTTC	TRBV4-1	TRBJ1-2	few	-
CASSLAFSGGARDEQFF	TGTGCCAGCAGCTTAGCATTCAGCGGGGGAGCTAGGGATGAGCAGTTCTTC	TRBV11-2	TRBJ2-1	-	TRBD2
CASGRDRLYYEQYF	TGTGCCAGCGGGCGGGACCGACTCTACTACGAGCAGTACTTC	TRBV6-5	TRBJ2-7	-	-
CASSLQYEDTQYF	TGCGCCAGCAGCTTACAGTATGAAGATACGCAGTATTTT	TRBV5-1	TRBJ2-3	-	-
CASSELTGANSYEQYF	TGTGCCAGCAGTGAACTTACGGGGGCCAACTCCTACGAGCAGTACTTC	TRBV25-1	TRBJ2-7	-	-
CASSGTTHQNSPLHF	TGTGCCAGCAGTGGGACCACTCATCAAAATTCACCCCTCCACTTT	TRBV2	TRBJ1-6	-	-
CASSSQTQPIYF	TGTGCCAGCAGCTCCCAGACGCAGCCCATATATTTT	TRBV7-9	TRBJ1-3	-	-
CATSDLETQYF	TGTGCCACCAGTGATCTGGAGACCCAGTACTTC	TRBV24-1	TRBJ2-5	-	-
CASSLLGANTEAFF	TGCGCCAGCAGCTTGCTTGGGGCGAACACTGAAGCTTTCTTT	TRBV5-1	TRBJ1-1	-	-
CASSFGGAPSRRTEAFF	TGTGCCAGCAGCTTCGGCGGGGCCCCCTCGCGGAGGACTGAAGCTTTCTTT	TRBV5-4	TRBJ1-1	-	-
CASSRPGNGYGYTF	TGTGCCAGCAGTCGCCCAGGGAATGGCTATGGCTACACCTTC	TRBV2	TRBJ1-2	-	-
CSASSWGTGGRETQYF	TGCAGTGCTAGTTCCTGGGGGACAGGGGGCAGGGAGACCCAGTACTTC	TRBV20-1	TRBJ2-5	-	TRBD1
CASSQDQGREKLFF	TGTGCCAGCAGCCAAGATCAGGGGAGGGAAAAACTGTTTTTT	TRBV4-2	TRBJ1-4	-	-
CASSQVGAGAYQETQYF	TGTGCCAGCAGCCAAGTGGGGGCGGGGGCCTACCAAGAGACCCAGTACTTC	TRBV4-2	TRBJ2-5	-	-
CASSFSGDSSYNEQFF	TGCGCCAGCAGCTTCTCGGGGGACAGCTCCTACAATGAGCAGTTCTTC	TRBV5-1	TRBJ2-1	-	-
CASSSGTMPQHF	TGTGCCAGCAGTTCCGGGACAATGCCCCAGCATTTT	TRBV6-2/TRBV6-3	TRBJ1-5	-	-
CASSPGLAGTYEQYF	TGTGCCAGCAGCCCCGGACTAGCGGGGACCTACGAGCAGTACTTC	TRBV7-2	TRBJ2-7	-	TRBD2
CAISESTSGGEQYF	TGTGCCATCAGTGAGTCCACTTCGGGGGGCGAGCAGTACTTC	TRBV10-3	TRBJ2-7	once	TRBD2
CASSSPTPNRAFYGYTF	TGTGCCAGCAGCAGCCCGACTCCGAACAGGGCTTTTTATGGCTACACCTTC	TRBV7-2	TRBJ1-2	-	-
CASSLEGSAEAFF	TGTGCCAGCAGCTTAGAGGGGTCCGCTGAAGCTTTCTTT	TRBV7-2	TRBJ1-1	few	-